The 22 T cell receptor beta chains below come from one sample, sequenced in a study of T cells after yellow fever vaccination. TCRdb re-called the 5' RACE reads with MiXCR, one entry per CDR3 protein. The sample holds some 560,000 distinct CDR3 sequences, less than 20% seen once. This sample comprised PBMCs, obtained less than 6 days after the first yellow fever vaccination. These receptors were taken from a man younger than 30 who received the YFV17D yellow fever vaccine.

The V call is TRBV9, the J call TRBJ1-2; tentative D call: TRBD1 (6 bases). V gave up 7 bases and J gave up 5 bases, with 18 bases separating them. The CDR3 contains 14 residues. Germline V lookup: CDR1 SGDLS, CDR2 YYNGEE. The CDR3 DNA is TGTGCCAGCGGACCGACAGGCTCCATTTATGGCTACACCTTC. Amino acids: CASGPTGSIYGYTF.

This clonotype has more than one count but fewer than ten. The J gene is TRBJ2-5, the V gene TRBV28; the match to TRBD2 covers 10 bases. The CDR3 has 13 amino acids. V dropped 10 bases and J dropped 5; count of bases not matched to a gene: 7. Per germline, CDR1 MDHEN and CDR2 SYDVKM. CDR3 amino acids: CAIAAGGIETQYF. DNA of the CDR3: TGTGCCATCGCAGCGGGGGGGATCGAGACCCAGTACTTC. Filled out from reference TRBV28 and TRBJ2-5, the complete variable domain reads DVKVTQSSRYLVKRTGEKVFLECVQDMDHENMFWYRQDPGLGLRLIYFSYDVKMKEKGDIPEGYSVSREKKERFSLILESASTNQTSMYLCAIAAGGIETQYFGPGTRLLVL.

The rearrangement uses TRBV7-6 and TRBJ2-3, with D possibly matching TRBD2 (5 bases). The CDR3 length is 13 residues. Per germline, CDR1 SGHVS and CDR2 FNYEAQ. V was clipped by 2 bases and J by 5 bases, with 8 bases between them. The CDR3 DNA is TGTGCCAGCAGCTTATTAGCGCAAGATACGCAGTATTTT. This sequence encodes CASSLLAQDTQYF.

Only a few counts were recorded for this clonotype. The chain combines TRBV19 with TRBJ1-5; D unclear. The length of the CDR3 is 13 residues. The V gene lost 3 bases and the J gene lost 7 bases, with 10 bases spanning the gap. Per germline, CDR1 LNHDA and CDR2 SQIVND (reference sequence). The CDR3 loop is CASSIREFQPQHF. The CDR3 bases are TGTGCCAGTAGTATCCGGGAATTCCAGCCCCAGCATTTT.

Here the CDR3 DNA reads TGTGCCAGCAGCCAAGATCTTGCCCGCATTCGATACAATGAGCAGTTCTTC. Its protein is CASSQDLARIRYNEQFF. The J gene is TRBJ2-1, the V gene TRBV3-1, with D unclear. The V end was cut by 0 bases, the J end by 4 bases, with 16 bases between. CDR1 LGHDT and CDR2 YNNKEL come from the germline V gene (reference sequence). The CDR3 loop spans 17 amino acids.

In its sample, this clonotype was seen many times. The V and J genes are TRBV19 and TRBJ2-7, with 8 bases fitting TRBD2. V lost 1 base and J lost 4; bases outside the gene matches: 6. Germline lookup yields CDR1 LNHDA and CDR2 SQIVND (reference sequence). The CDR3 extends over 15 amino acids. In DNA, the CDR3 is TGTGCCAGTAGTATAGGCCCAGCGGGGGCGTACGAGCAGTACTTC. Encoded protein: CASSIGPAGAYEQYF.

The chain is built from TRBV5-4 and TRBJ2-1; D unclear. Germline CDR1 and CDR2: SGHNT and YYREEE (reference sequence). V lost 1 base and J lost 5, with 4 bases in between. The CDR3 is 12 amino acids. CDR3 DNA sequence: TGTGCCAGCAGCTTGAGTCACAATGAGCAGTTCTTC. Its protein is CASSLSHNEQFF.

V usage is TRBV7-9 and J usage is TRBJ1-1; TRBD1 agrees at 9 bases. The length of the CDR3 is 16 residues. V dropped 5 bases and J dropped 0; count of bases not matched to a gene: 7. Germline V gives CDR1 SEHNR, CDR2 FQNEAQ (reference sequence). CDR3 protein: CASSGRGDRVNTEAFF. CDR3 coding DNA: TGTGCCAGCAGCGGACGAGGGGACAGGGTGAACACTGAAGCTTTCTTT.

The chain has TRBV4-1 and TRBJ2-5; D perhaps matches TRBD2 (6 bases). The CDR3 is 15 amino acids. Trimming removed 5 bases at V and 5 bases at J, with 18 bases between. CDR1 MGHRA and CDR2 YSYEKL come from the germline V gene. Here the CDR3 reads CASSKTGAAGETQYF. The DNA of the CDR3 is TGCGCCAGCAGCAAAACCGGGGCCGCGGGGGAGACCCAGTACTTC.

This clonotype turned up a few times. The chain joins TRBV20-1 to TRBJ2-5; D may be TRBD2 (5 bases). The germline V and J ends were trimmed by 0 bases and 7 bases, with 12 bases remaining between them. The CDR3 runs 13 residues. CDR1 is DFQATT and CDR2 is SNEGSKA in the germline V gene (reference sequence). DNA of the CDR3: TGCAGTGCTAGAGACGGGGAATTGGGGACCCAGTACTTC. Encoded protein: CSARDGELGTQYF.

This clonotype has a single count. The chain uses TRBV7-2 and TRBJ1-2, with D unclear. The germline V gene encodes CDR1 SGHTA and CDR2 FQGNSA. The CDR3 totals 13 residues. Between the trimmed V and J ends, which lost 1 base and 8 bases, there was a span of 11 bases. The CDR3 here is CASSLEASRGYTF. The CDR3 DNA sequence: TGTGCCAGCAGCTTAGAGGCCTCTAGGGGCTACACCTTC.

The chain links TRBV18 to TRBJ2-7; 8 positions agree with TRBD1. The CDR3 has 15 residues. The ends lost 2 bases at V and 5 bases at J; junction bases unmatched: 8. Germline V lookup: CDR1 KGHSH, CDR2 LQKENI. The CDR3 bases are TGTGCCAGCTCACCAACCGTGACAGGGGTCGACGAGCAGTACTTC. Its protein is CASSPTVTGVDEQYF.

The V gene is TRBV4-1, the J gene TRBJ2-7; perhaps D is TRBD1 or TRBD2 (5 bases each). The CDR3 covers 12 residues. The germline CDR1 and CDR2 sequences are MGHRA and YSYEKL. The ends were cut back, 0 bases at V and 8 bases at J, with 8 bases in the middle. The CDR3 sequence: CASSQEGVQQYF. DNA for the CDR3: TGCGCCAGCAGCCAAGAGGGGGTTCAGCAGTACTTC.

This clonotype has more than one count but fewer than ten. The CDR3 DNA is TGTGCCAGCAGCTTAGGCGATGGGACGAAGTTCACAGATACGCAGTATTTT. Translating gives CASSLGDGTKFTDTQYF. The chain is built from TRBV7-9 and TRBJ2-3; D assignment may be TRBD1 or TRBD2 (5 bases each). Per germline, CDR1 SEHNR and CDR2 FQNEAQ (reference sequence). The V and J ends lost 1 base and 2 bases respectively, with 16 bases between them. The CDR3 loop spans 17 amino acids.

This clonotype has just a few counts. The V and J genes are TRBV2 and TRBJ1-5; perhaps TRBD1 as D (6 bases). V dropped 4 bases and J dropped 4 bases, with 14 bases sitting between them. The germline gives CDR1 SNHLY, CDR2 FYNNEI. The length of the CDR3 is 15 residues. The CDR3: CASSGIGGKNQPQHF. The DNA for the CDR3 is TGTGCCAGCAGTGGTATTGGGGGCAAGAATCAGCCCCAGCATTTT. Full variable domain (missing parts from reference TRBV2 and TRBJ1-5): EPEVTQTPSHQVTQMGQEVILRCVPISNHLYFYWYRQILGQKVEFLVSFYNNEISEKSEIFDDQFSVERPDGSNFTLKIRSTKLEDSAMYFCASSGIGGKNQPQHFGDGTRLSIL.

V is TRBV12-3 or TRBV12-4 and J is TRBJ2-5; no firm D call. V was shortened by 4 bases and J by 4 bases, with 10 bases between the two germline ends. This CDR3 comprises 13 residues. CDR3 sequence: CASSSLMGETQYF. The CDR3 DNA reads TGTGCCAGCAGTTCGTTAATGGGAGAGACCCAGTACTTC.

The J gene is TRBJ1-4, the V gene TRBV6-1; perhaps TRBD1 as D (6 bases). CDR3 size: 15 residues. Trimming pared 6 bases from V and 4 bases from J, leaving 15 bases between. CDR1 is MNHNS and CDR2 is SASEGT in the germline V gene. CDR3 amino acids: CASRPTGTINEKLFF. Here the CDR3 DNA reads TGTGCCAGCAGACCTACCGGGACAATTAATGAAAAACTGTTTTTT.

The chain couples TRBV28 to TRBJ2-1; possibly TRBD2 for D (5 bases). CDR1 MDHEN and CDR2 SYDVKM come from the germline V gene. The CDR3 runs to 15 residues. V lost 3 bases, J lost 6 bases, and 15 bases lay in between. In DNA form, the CDR3 reads TGTGCCAGCAGTTTGAACCCCGGTCGGGGCAATGAGCAGTTCTTC. Its translation is CASSLNPGRGNEQFF.

This clonotype was seen only a few times. The chain joins TRBV5-1 to TRBJ2-7; 7 positions match TRBD2. Trimming took 3 bases from V and 6 from J; bases not matched to a gene: 6. Germline V gene sequence: CDR1 SGHRS, CDR2 YFSETQ. The CDR3 spans 13 residues. The CDR3 here is CASSSRLATEQYF. The CDR3 DNA reads as TGCGCCAGCAGCTCTAGACTAGCTACCGAGCAGTACTTC.

This clonotype showed up just a few times. The rearrangement joins TRBV7-9 to TRBJ1-2, with D perhaps TRBD1 (6 bases). V lost 4 bases and J lost 4, with 16 bases in between. Per germline, CDR1 SEHNR and CDR2 FQNEAQ (reference sequence). This CDR3 region has 15 residues. CDR3 DNA: TGTGCCAGCAGCTCCCTCGGGGGCGGGGTCTATGGCTACACCTTC. It specifies CASSSLGGGVYGYTF.

This rearrangement joins TRBV5-1 to TRBJ2-5; the D gene is possibly TRBD2 (5 bases). Per germline, CDR1 SGHRS and CDR2 YFSETQ. The V end lost 3 bases, the J end lost 2 bases, and 11 bases lay between the germline ends. The CDR3 has 14 residues. As DNA, the CDR3 is TGCGCCAGCAGCTACACCGGGATACAAGAGACCCAGTACTTC. Translated, it gives CASSYTGIQETQYF.

The V gene is TRBV7-9, the J gene TRBJ2-7, with D possibly being TRBD2 (6 bases). The CDR3 spans 16 residues. In germline, CDR1 is SEHNR, CDR2 FQNEAQ (reference sequence). V lost 1 base to trimming and J lost 3 bases, with 16 bases between them. This CDR3 reads CASSLVTGVGDYEQYV. The CDR3 coding sequence is TGTGCCAGCAGCTTAGTGACGGGGGTTGGAGACTACGAGCAGTACGTC.